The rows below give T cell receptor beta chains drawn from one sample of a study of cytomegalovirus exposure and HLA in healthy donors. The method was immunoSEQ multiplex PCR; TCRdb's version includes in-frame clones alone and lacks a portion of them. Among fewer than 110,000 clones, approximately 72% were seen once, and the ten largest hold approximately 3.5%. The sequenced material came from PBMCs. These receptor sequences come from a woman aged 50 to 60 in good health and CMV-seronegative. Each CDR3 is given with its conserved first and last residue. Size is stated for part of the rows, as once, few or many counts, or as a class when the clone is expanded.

CDR3: CASSLYKTGTSGTGGFF
J: TRBJ2-1
V: TRBV28
size: few

CDR3: CASRLNEQFF
J: TRBJ2-1
V: TRBV10-2
size: .

CDR3: CASSSLHSLGGPPGTQYF
J: TRBJ2-5
V: TRBV7-2
size: few

CDR3: CASSRGVAGGPGNEQFF
J: TRBJ2-1
V: TRBV5-1
size: .

CDR3: CASSHNYGYTF
J: TRBJ1-2
V: TRBV13
size: .

CDR3: CSVSTALTLYGYTF
J: TRBJ1-2
V: TRBV29-1
size: once

CDR3: CASRSTGSYEQYF
J: TRBJ2-7
V: TRBV4-1
size: .

CDR3: CATRPRDFRHEQFF
J: TRBJ2-1
V: TRBV15
size: .

CDR3: CASSLAMGGGNEKLFF
J: TRBJ1-4
V: TRBV7-2
size: few

CDR3: CASSRNLVIRERGKNIQYF
J: TRBJ2-4
V: TRBV4-2
size: few

CDR3: CASSEIGQGASPLHF
J: TRBJ1-6
V: TRBV6-1
size: .

CDR3: CAWSVLGLLAGGPETQYF
J: TRBJ2-5
V: TRBV30
size: .

CDR3: CASSWDSRGEQFF
J: TRBJ2-1
V: TRBV5-1
size: few

CDR3: CASSPRGAGREQFF
J: TRBJ2-1
V: TRBV13
size: few

CDR3: CASSIGTRASTDTQYF
J: TRBJ2-3
V: TRBV19
size: .

CDR3: CSVQRPEETQYF
J: TRBJ2-5
V: TRBV29-1
size: .

CDR3: CAWSSQVGSYGYTF
J: TRBJ1-2
V: TRBV30
size: .

CDR3: CASSQDVGGSPLHF
J: TRBJ1-6
V: TRBV4-2
size: .

CDR3: CASSSSAGLEYEQYF
J: TRBJ2-7
V: TRBV10-1
size: few

CDR3: CASSQGTLGEQYF
J: TRBJ2-7
V: TRBV4-1
size: .

CDR3: CATSRDGRDRGQPQHF
J: TRBJ1-5
V: TRBV15
size: few

CDR3: CASSLGTNQPQHF
J: TRBJ1-5
V: TRBV11-2
size: .

CDR3: CASSPAGGGALYQETQYF
J: TRBJ2-5
V: TRBV5-1
size: .

CDR3: CASSGASYEQYF
J: TRBJ2-7
V: TRBV10-1
size: .

CDR3: CASSFQGETQYF
J: TRBJ2-5
V: TRBV5-5
size: .

CDR3: CASRGAGAGELFF
J: TRBJ2-2
V: TRBV4-2
size: .

CDR3: CATSSGGLAAAYEQYF
J: TRBJ2-7
V: TRBV15
size: .

CDR3: CASSEGSLFQGYNEQFF
J: TRBJ2-1
V: TRBV2
size: .